This TCR beta chain was identified in a study of blood T cells in healthy people across ages. A second PCR of 7 to 11 cycles used a sample-barcoded 5' primer and a J-beta primer mix. All samples yielded 3 million or more CDR3-containing paired-end reads. One entry per CDR3 protein results from TCRdb running MiXCR on the 5' RACE reads. The sample holds about 1.4 million distinct CDR3 sequences, approximately 59% seen once. V was cut by 3 bases and J by 4 bases, with 22 bases left in between. Germline CDR1 is SGHAT and CDR2 is FQNNGV. The CDR3 covers 18 residues. The source of this sequence is a man between 18 and 29 years old in good health. Material for sequencing was blood. The chain combines TRBV11-2 with TRBJ2-1; D could derive from TRBD1 or TRBD2 (5 bases each). The CDR3 spells CASSFGAWGKKTYNEQFF. The CDR3 bases are TGTGCCAGCAGCTTTGGGGCGTGGGGGAAGAAGACTTACAATGAGCAGTTCTTC.